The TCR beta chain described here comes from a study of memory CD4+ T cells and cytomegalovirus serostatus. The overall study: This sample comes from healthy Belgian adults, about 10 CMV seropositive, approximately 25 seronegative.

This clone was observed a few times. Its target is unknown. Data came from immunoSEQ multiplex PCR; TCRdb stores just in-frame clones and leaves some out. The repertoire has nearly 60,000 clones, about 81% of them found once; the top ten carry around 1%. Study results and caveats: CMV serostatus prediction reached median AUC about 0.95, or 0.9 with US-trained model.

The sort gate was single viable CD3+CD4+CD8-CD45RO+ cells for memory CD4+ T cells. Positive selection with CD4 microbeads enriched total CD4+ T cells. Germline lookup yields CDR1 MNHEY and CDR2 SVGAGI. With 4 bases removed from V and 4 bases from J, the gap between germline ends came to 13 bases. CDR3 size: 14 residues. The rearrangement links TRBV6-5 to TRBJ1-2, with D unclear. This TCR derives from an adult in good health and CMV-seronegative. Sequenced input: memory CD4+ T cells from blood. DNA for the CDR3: TGTGCCAGCAGTTCCCACGCTTTAGGCTATGGCTACACCTTC. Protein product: CASSSHALGYGYTF.